Below, one TCR beta chain is given with its context. This clone was seen only once. Its recognized antigen is unknown. Within one base of it there is no much larger clone, and no base qualities were kept. The sample is drawn from a study of blood T cell repertoires in COVID-19 (TCRdb year 2020). Regarding the complete study: The collaborator samples originated in the United States, Italy and Spain and spanned the acute and convalescent phases of COVID-19. Samples came from the ongoing ImmuneRACE study (first 160 participants) plus 1,254 subjects from 6 global collaborators. The material from the prospective study consisted of cDNA or gDNA derived from T cells, B-cell-depleted T cells, or PBMCs. The dataset comprised deeply sampled blood TCRbeta repertoires from subjects exposed to, actively infected with, or recovered from COVID-19. The repertoires were made available in a free public database intended to serve as a resource for research on the immune response to SARS-CoV-2. Nearly every sample came with metadata listing a de-identified subject ID, COVID-19 status, age in years and sex. Where HLA class I and class II types were available, the types were taken from metadata supplied by the sample provider, not from assay-based typing.

The immunoSEQ Assay, a bias-controlled multiplex PCR, was used to amplify TCRbeta CDR3 regions from genomic DNA. As for how the authors treated the data: The number of nucleated cells in each sample was estimated by amplification of reference gene primers within the assay. Sequence reads were collapsed and filtered to measure the absolute abundance of every unique TCRbeta CDR3 rearrangement. For each sample, productive Simpson clonality was calculated as the square root of Simpson's diversity index across productive rearrangements. Entries here come from immuneACCESS through TCRdb and include only in-frame sequences with V and J called. Some clones fail to appear in such tables; in the studies checked, an unresolved V gene covers under half of the shortfall, and the cause of the remainder is unknown. From that table come the V and J calls and clone size; the DNA was used to work out D and trimming. Recorded for this sample are tens of thousands of clones; 91% of them occurred a single time. The biggest ten clones account for 8.6% of the sample.

Here is what the overall study found, with its caveats: The amount of clinical and demographic metadata varied by source and participant and was provided uncurated.

V is cut back by 4 bases and J by 11 bases, with 12 bases in the junction unmatched. Including cysteine and phenylalanine, the CDR3 has 15 amino acids. Just the 45-base CDR3 DNA is kept, in frame starting at base 1. The germline V gene gives CDR1 as SGHTA and CDR2 as FQGTGA. Collaborating institutions collected whole blood in K2EDTA tubes following their own protocols. Collaborator samples were shipped for TCRbeta analysis as frozen whole blood, isolated PBMCs, or DNA extracted from either sample type. The sample consisted of peripheral blood. The sequence derives from a human donor in a cohort sampled during active COVID-19. The chain couples TRBV7-3 to TRBJ2-1, with 9 junctional bases fitting TRBD2. The CDR3 region has the sequence CASSSAGGARIQQFF. The nucleotide sequence reads TGTGCCAGCAGCTCAGCGGGGGGCGCCCGGATTCAGCAGTTCTTC.